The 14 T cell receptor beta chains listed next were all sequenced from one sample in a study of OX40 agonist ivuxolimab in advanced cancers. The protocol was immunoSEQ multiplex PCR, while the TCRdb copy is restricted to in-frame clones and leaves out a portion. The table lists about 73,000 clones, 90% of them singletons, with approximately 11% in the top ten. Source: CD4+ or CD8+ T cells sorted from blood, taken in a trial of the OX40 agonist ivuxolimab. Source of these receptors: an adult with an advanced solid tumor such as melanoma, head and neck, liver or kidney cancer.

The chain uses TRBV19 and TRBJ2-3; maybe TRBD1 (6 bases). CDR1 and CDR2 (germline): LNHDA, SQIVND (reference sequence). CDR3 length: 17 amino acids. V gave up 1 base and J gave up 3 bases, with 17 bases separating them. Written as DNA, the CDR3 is TGTGCCAGTAGTATAGGCCATACAGGGAAGATGACAGATACGCAGTATTTT. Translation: CASSIGHTGKMTDTQYF.

CDR3 in amino acids: CASSKPATGDNEQFF. In nucleotides, the CDR3 is TGTGCCAGCAGCAAACCGGCAACAGGGGACAATGAGCAGTTCTTC. The rearrangement uses TRBV7-8 and TRBJ2-1; 7 bases are a match to TRBD1. The CDR3 covers 15 residues. Germline V gives CDR1 SGHVS, CDR2 FQNEAQ. The ends lost 5 bases at V and 5 bases at J; junction bases unmatched: 9.

Here the CDR3 reads CASSLGAGGPYNEQFF. CDR3 in DNA: TGTGCCAGCAGCTTAGGTGCGGGGGGGCCATACAATGAGCAGTTCTTC. This chain links TRBV13 with TRBJ2-1, with 9 bases lining up with TRBD2. Germline assignment: CDR1 PRHDT and CDR2 FYEKMQ (reference sequence). J gave up 4 bases and V 0 bases, and 4 bases lay outside the gene matches. The CDR3 has 16 amino acids.

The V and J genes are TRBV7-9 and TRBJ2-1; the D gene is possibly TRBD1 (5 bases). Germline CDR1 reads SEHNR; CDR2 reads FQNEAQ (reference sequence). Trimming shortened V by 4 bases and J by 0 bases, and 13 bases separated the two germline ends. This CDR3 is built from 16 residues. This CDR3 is CASSSGSGPSYNEQFF. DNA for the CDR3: TGTGCCAGCAGCTCTGGTTCAGGGCCCTCCTACAATGAGCAGTTCTTC.

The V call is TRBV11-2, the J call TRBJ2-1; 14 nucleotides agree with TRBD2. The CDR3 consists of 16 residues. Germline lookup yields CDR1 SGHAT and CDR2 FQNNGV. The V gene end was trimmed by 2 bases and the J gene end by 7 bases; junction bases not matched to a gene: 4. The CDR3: CASSLWGTSGSNEQFF. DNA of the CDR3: TGTGCCAGCAGCTTATGGGGGACTAGCGGGAGTAATGAGCAGTTCTTC.

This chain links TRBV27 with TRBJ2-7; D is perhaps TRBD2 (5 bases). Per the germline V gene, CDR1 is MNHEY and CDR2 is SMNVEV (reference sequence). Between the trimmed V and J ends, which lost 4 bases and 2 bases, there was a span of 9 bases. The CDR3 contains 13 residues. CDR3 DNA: TGTGCCAGCAGTTACTCGGAGGCCTACGAGCAGTACTTC. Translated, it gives CASSYSEAYEQYF.

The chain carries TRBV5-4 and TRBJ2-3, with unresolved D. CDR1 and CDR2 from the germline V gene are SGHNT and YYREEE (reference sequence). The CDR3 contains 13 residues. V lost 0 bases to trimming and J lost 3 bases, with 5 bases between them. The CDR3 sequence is CASSLVRTDTQYF. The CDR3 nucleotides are TGTGCCAGCAGCTTGGTGAGGACAGATACGCAGTATTTT.

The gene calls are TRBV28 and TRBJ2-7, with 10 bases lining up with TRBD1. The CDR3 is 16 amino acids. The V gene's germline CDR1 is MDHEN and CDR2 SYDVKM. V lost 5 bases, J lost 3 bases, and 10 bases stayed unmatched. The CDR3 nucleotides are TGTGCCAGCAGTCCTCCGACGACAGGGGGCTTCTACGAGCAGTACTTC. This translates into CASSPPTTGGFYEQYF.

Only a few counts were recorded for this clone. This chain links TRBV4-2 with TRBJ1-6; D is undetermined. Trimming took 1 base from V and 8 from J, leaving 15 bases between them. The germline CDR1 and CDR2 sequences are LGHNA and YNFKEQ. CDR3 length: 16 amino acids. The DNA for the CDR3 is TGTGCCAGCAGCCAAGGGTCCGGGAGGGATGATTCACCCCTCCACTTT. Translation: CASSQGSGRDDSPLHF.

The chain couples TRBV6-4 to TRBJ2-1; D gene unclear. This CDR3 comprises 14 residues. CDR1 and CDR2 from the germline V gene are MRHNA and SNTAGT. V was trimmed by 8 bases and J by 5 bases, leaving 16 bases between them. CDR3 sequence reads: CASFDGLQDNEQFF. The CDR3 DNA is TGTGCCAGCTTTGACGGTCTTCAGGACAATGAGCAGTTCTTC.

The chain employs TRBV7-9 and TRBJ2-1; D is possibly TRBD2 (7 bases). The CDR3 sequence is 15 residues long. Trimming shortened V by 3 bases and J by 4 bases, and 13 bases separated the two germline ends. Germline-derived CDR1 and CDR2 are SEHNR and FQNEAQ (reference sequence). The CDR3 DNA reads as TGTGCCAGCAGCTTGGGGGGGCGAGATTACAATGAGCAGTTCTTC. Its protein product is CASSLGGRDYNEQFF. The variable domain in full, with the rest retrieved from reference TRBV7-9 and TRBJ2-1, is DTGVSQNPRHKITKRGQNVTFRCDPISEHNRLYWYRQTLGQGPEFLTYFQNEAQLEKSRLLSDRFSAERPKGSFSTLEIQRTEQGDSAMYLCASSLGGRDYNEQFFGPGTRLTVL.

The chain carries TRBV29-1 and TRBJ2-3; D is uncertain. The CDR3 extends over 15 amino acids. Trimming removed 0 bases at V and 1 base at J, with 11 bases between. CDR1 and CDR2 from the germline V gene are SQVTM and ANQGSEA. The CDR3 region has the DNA TGCAGCGTTGAAGACCGGTACGAGGGCACAGATACGCAGTATTTT. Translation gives CSVEDRYEGTDTQYF.

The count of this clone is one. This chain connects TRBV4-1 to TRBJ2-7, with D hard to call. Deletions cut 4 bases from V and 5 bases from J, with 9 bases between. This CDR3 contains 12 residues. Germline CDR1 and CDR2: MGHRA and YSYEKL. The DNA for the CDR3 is TGCGCCAGCAGCCGGGATGCCGACGAGCAGTACTTC. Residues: CASSRDADEQYF.

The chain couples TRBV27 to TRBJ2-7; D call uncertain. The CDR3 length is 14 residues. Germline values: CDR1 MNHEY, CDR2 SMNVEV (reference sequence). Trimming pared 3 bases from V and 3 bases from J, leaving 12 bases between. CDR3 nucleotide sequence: TGTGCCAGCAGTTTCGTACCGGCGGTCTACGAGCAGTACTTC. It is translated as CASSFVPAVYEQYF.